The TCR beta chain under discussion was sequenced for a study of blood T cell repertoires in COVID-19. This clone was detected a few times. The V end lost 6 bases, the J end lost 7 bases, and 19 bases lay between the germline ends. Germline values: CDR1 SGHTA, CDR2 FQGTGA. The CDR3 length is 14 residues. Using immunoSEQ multiplex PCR, the repertoire was profiled, and TCRdb retains in-frame clones only, with some absent. The sample holds just over 650,000 clones, approximately 90% seen once. Sequencing was carried out using peripheral blood. The chain links TRBV7-3 to TRBJ2-7; a possible D gene is TRBD1 (6 bases). The receptor was derived from a woman aged 18-29 years with acute or convalescent COVID-19. The CDR3 DNA follows: TGTGCCAGCAGTCCAGGGGCGGGTCATCGGGAGCAGTACTTC. Its translation: CASSPGAGHREQYF.